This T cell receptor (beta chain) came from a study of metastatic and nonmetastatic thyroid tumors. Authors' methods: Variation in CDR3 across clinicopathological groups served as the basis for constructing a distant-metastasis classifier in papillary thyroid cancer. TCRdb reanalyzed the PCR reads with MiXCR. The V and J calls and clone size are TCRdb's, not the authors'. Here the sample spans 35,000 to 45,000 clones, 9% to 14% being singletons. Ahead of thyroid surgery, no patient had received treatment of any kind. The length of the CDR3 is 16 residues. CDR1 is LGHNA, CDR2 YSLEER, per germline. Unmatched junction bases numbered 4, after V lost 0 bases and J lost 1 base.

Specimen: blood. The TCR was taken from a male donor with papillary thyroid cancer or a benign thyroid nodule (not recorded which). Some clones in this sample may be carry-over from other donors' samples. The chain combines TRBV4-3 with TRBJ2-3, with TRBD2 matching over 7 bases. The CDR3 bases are TGCGCCAGCAGCCAAGATGGCCTAGCGGGCACAGATACGCAGTATTTT. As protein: CASSQDGLAGTDTQYF.